These T cell receptor beta chains were read from a single sample in a study of graft-versus-host responses after intestinal transplantation. Measured with immunoSEQ multiplex PCR; TCRdb has only the in-frame clones, and not every one. The table lists around 6,400 clones, about a quarter of them singletons. The sample consisted of alloreactive CD4+ T cells from a mixed lymphocyte reaction culture, taken before intestinal transplant. These receptors originate from a human patient who received an intestinal transplant. CDR3s include the opening cysteine and the closing phenylalanine or tryptophan. Fields, in order: CDR3 length, J gene, clone size, D gene, V gene, CDR3 DNA, CDR3 protein. A D gene is named only where the DNA matches it firmly. Size tells how often a clone was seen (once, few, many) or the class of an expanded clone, and some rows leave it out.

16,TRBJ1-2,NA,NA,TRBV5-1,TGCGCCAGCAGCTTGGCCGGCGGGCAAGCGAACTATGGCTACACCTTC,CASSLAGGQANYGYTF
16,TRBJ1-5,NA,NA,TRBV5-1,TGCGCCAGCAGCCTATTTCCGGCACGTGGTGGTCAGCCCCAGCATTTT,CASSLFPARGGQPQHF
15,TRBJ2-7,NA,TRBD1,TRBV6-5,TGTGCCAGCAGTTACTCCGGACAGGGGGTTTACGAGCAGTACTTC,CASSYSGQGVYEQYF
14,TRBJ1-3,medium-sized,NA,TRBV6-1,TGTGCCAGCATGTGGGAGCACTCTGGAAACACCATATATTTT,CASMWEHSGNTIYF
15,TRBJ2-1,NA,TRBD2,TRBV7-9,TGTGCCAGCAGCTTAGGGGCTAGCGGCCACAATGAGCAGTTCTTC,CASSLGASGHNEQFF
14,TRBJ2-7,medium-sized,NA,TRBV6-6,TGTGCCAGCAGACAACAGGGGACTATCTACGAGCAGTACTTC,CASRQQGTIYEQYF
14,TRBJ2-1,large,TRBD2,TRBV7-2,TGTGCCAGCAGCCTAGCGGGAGGGTTAGGAGAGCAGTTCTTC,CASSLAGGLGEQFF
15,TRBJ2-5,NA,TRBD2,TRBV5-4,TGTGCCAGCAGCTTACGGCTAGCGGGAGTTGAGACCCAGTACTTC,CASSLRLAGVETQYF
16,TRBJ2-4,few,TRBD2,TRBV28,TGTGCCAGCAGTTCTAGCGGGAGGGGACCCAAAAACATTCAGTACTTC,CASSSSGRGPKNIQYF
15,TRBJ1-1,few,NA,TRBV6-6,TGTGCCATCAGTCCCTCCCAAGACGCGAACACTGAAGCTTTCTTT,CAISPSQDANTEAFF
13,TRBJ1-1,NA,NA,TRBV11-3,TGTGCCAGCAGCTTTGTTCCCCACACTGAAGCTTTCTTT,CASSFVPHTEAFF
15,TRBJ2-1,few,NA,TRBV5-1,TGCGCCAGCAGCTTGGCTGGACCCCCTTTAAATGAGCAGTTCTTC,CASSLAGPPLNEQFF
14,TRBJ1-3,NA,NA,TRBV5-6,TGTGCCAGCAGCTTGTCCTTGGGGTCCTATACCATATATTTT,CASSLSLGSYTIYF
15,TRBJ2-7,NA,TRBD2,TRBV6-5,TGTGCCAGTACCCTGCCGGGACTAGGTAACTACGAGCAGTACTTC,CASTLPGLGNYEQYF
12,TRBJ1-2,NA,NA,TRBV28,TGTGCCAGCTCCGGAACAATGCATGGCTACACCTTC,CASSGTMHGYTF
13,TRBJ2-7,NA,TRBD1,TRBV6-1,TGTGCCAGCAGGAGGACAGGTCCTAACGAGCAGTACTTC,CASRRTGPNEQYF
16,TRBJ2-7,NA,NA,TRBV28,TGTGCCAGCAGTTCCGCCTCAGGGGGGGTCACTTACGAGCAGTACTTC,CASSSASGGVTYEQYF
15,TRBJ1-2,NA,NA,TRBV7-9,TGTGCCAGCAGCTTAGCGAGTGGCAGGGGCTATGGCTACACCTTC,CASSLASGRGYGYTF
11,TRBJ2-7,NA,NA,TRBV6-5,TGTGCCAGCAGTTTAGAGTACGAGCAGTACTTC,CASSLEYEQYF
15,TRBJ2-5,medium-sized,NA,TRBV5-6,TGTGCCAGCAGACCTTTTAGTATGGCGGGAAAGACCCAGTACTTC,CASRPFSMAGKTQYF
14,TRBJ1-4,NA,NA,TRBV6-6,TGTGCCAGCAGACGTATTGCAACTAATGAAAAACTGTTTTTT,CASRRIATNEKLFF
14,TRBJ2-1,NA,TRBD2,TRBV25-1,TGTGCCAGCAGTGTTGCGGGAGGGCCGAATGAGCAGTTCTTC,CASSVAGGPNEQFF
15,TRBJ2-7,NA,TRBD2,TRBV6-6,TGTGCCAGCAGTGACCGCGGGAGGGTGGGCTACGAGCAGTACTTC,CASSDRGRVGYEQYF
11,TRBJ1-1,few,NA,TRBV7-9,TGTGCCAGCAGCTCACTGATCAAAGCTTTCTTT,CASSSLIKAFF
11,TRBJ2-7,few,NA,TRBV7-9,TGTGCCAGCAGCTTAGTCCACGAGCAGTACTTC,CASSLVHEQYF
14,TRBJ1-2,NA,NA,TRBV18,TGTGCCAGCTCACTCCTGGGGGAAGACTATGGCTACACCTTC,CASSLLGEDYGYTF
16,TRBJ2-2,few,NA,TRBV9,TGTGCCAGCAGCGTAGCTTCGGACAGCTACACCGGGGAGCTGTTTTTT,CASSVASDSYTGELFF
17,TRBJ1-5,few,NA,TRBV10-3,TGTGCCAGCAGTTCTCAGGGACGGACATATAGCAATCAGCCCCAGCATTTT,CASSSQGRTYSNQPQHF
15,TRBJ1-3,few,NA,TRBV6-6,TGTGCCAGCAGTTACGGGGGTTATTCTGGAAACACCATATATTTT,CASSYGGYSGNTIYF
13,TRBJ2-5,NA,NA,TRBV18,TGTGCCAGCTCACCGATTAGTGGGGAGACCCAGTACTTC,CASSPISGETQYF
15,TRBJ2-2,NA,NA,TRBV6-9,TGTGCCAGCAGACTCGGACAGCCCAACACCGGGGAGCTGTTTTTT,CASRLGQPNTGELFF
13,TRBJ1-2,NA,NA,TRBV7-8,TGTGCCAGCAGCTATGGGGGCGCCTATGGCTACACCTTC,CASSYGGAYGYTF
14,TRBJ2-1,NA,TRBD1,TRBV5-1,TGCGCCAGCAGCTCTAGGGACAGGGTGGATGAGCAGTTCTTC,CASSSRDRVDEQFF
13,TRBJ1-6,NA,NA,TRBV29-1,TGCAGCGTTGAAGAACAGGTCGGATCACCCCTCCACTTT,CSVEEQVGSPLHF
12,TRBJ1-4,medium-sized,TRBD1,TRBV29-1,TGCAGCGCCGGGACAGGGTCTGAAAAACTGTTTTTT,CSAGTGSEKLFF
14,TRBJ2-7,NA,TRBD1,TRBV10-1,TGCGCCAGCAGTGATATATCGACAGGGTACGAGCAGTACTTC,CASSDISTGYEQYF
13,TRBJ2-2,NA,NA,TRBV7-3,TGTGCCAGCAGCTCAGGGAACACCGGGGAGCTGTTTTTT,CASSSGNTGELFF
19,TRBJ2-2,NA,TRBD2,TRBV4-2,TGTGCCAGCAGCCAAGAGGTTCCCGTGCTAGCGGGGCGTACCGGGGAGCTGTTTTTT,CASSQEVPVLAGRTGELFF
15,TRBJ2-5,NA,NA,TRBV18,TGTGCCAGCTCACCACGGGACGGCTTGCAAGAGACCCAGTACTTC,CASSPRDGLQETQYF
12,TRBJ2-3,few,NA,TRBV11-3,TGTGCCAGCAGCTTATGGCGGGATACGCAGTATTTT,CASSLWRDTQYF
12,TRBJ1-3,medium-sized,NA,TRBV11-2,TGTGCCAGCAGAGACGCTGGAAACACCATATATTTT,CASRDAGNTIYF
12,TRBJ1-2,few,NA,TRBV7-8,TGTGCCAGCAGCTTCCGACCGGGCCCGCCGACTTTC,CASSFRPGPPTF
13,TRBJ2-3,NA,NA,TRBV5-1,TGCGCCAGCAGGTCCGTAAGCACAGATACGCAGTATTTT,CASRSVSTDTQYF
15,TRBJ2-7,NA,NA,TRBV7-2,TGTGCCAGCAGCCCGCTCGTGGGGCTCACCTACGAGCAGTACTTC,CASSPLVGLTYEQYF
13,TRBJ2-7,NA,NA,TRBV28,TGTGCCAGCAGGGGGACACCTACCTACGAGCAGTACTTC,CASRGTPTYEQYF
15,TRBJ2-2,NA,NA,TRBV6-1,TGTGCCAGCGCCGAGAGAGTGGGGGTCACCGGGGAGCTGTTTTTT,CASAERVGVTGELFF
20,TRBJ2-7,NA,NA,TRBV30,TGTGCCTGGAGTGTAAGGTGGGGTACAGGGTTTAGGTCCTCTGTCTACGAGCAGTACTTC,CAWSVRWGTGFRSSVYEQYF
15,TRBJ1-1,few,NA,TRBV6-9,TGTGCCAGCAGTTACTCCGGGGGTTGGGGCACTGAAGCTTTCTTT,CASSYSGGWGTEAFF
14,TRBJ1-3,NA,NA,TRBV11-2,TGTGCCAGCAGCTTAGCTATCACGGGAAACACCATATATTTT,CASSLAITGNTIYF
13,TRBJ2-2,few,NA,TRBV7-9,TGTGCCAGCAGCTTAATGGAGGGCGGGGAGCTGTTTTTT,CASSLMEGGELFF
17,TRBJ1-2,few,TRBD1,TRBV4-1,TGCGCCAGCAGCCCCGGGACAGGTAAAGCCCTAGGCTATGGCTACACCTTC,CASSPGTGKALGYGYTF
12,TRBJ2-2,NA,NA,TRBV10-1,TGCGCCAGCAGTGAGTCGACCAGGGAGCTGTTTTTT,CASSESTRELFF
13,TRBJ2-2,once,NA,TRBV7-9,TGTGCCAGCAGCTCAAGGGCTGGCGGGGAGCTGTTTTTT,CASSSRAGGELFF
16,TRBJ2-2,few,NA,TRBV6-7,TGTGCCAGCAGTGGGGTCGGGACACCGAACACCGGGGAGCTGTTTTTT,CASSGVGTPNTGELFF
14,TRBJ2-5,NA,TRBD2,TRBV5-1,TGCGCCAGCAGCCCGGGGACTAGCTGGGAGACCCAGTACTTC,CASSPGTSWETQYF
12,TRBJ2-3,medium-sized,NA,TRBV5-1,TGCGCCAGCAGCCTAGAACGGAATACGCAGTATTTT,CASSLERNTQYF
14,TRBJ2-7,few,NA,TRBV13,TGTGCCAGCAGTGAAGCTAGTCCCCAGTCCAGGCAGTACTTC,CASSEASPQSRQYF
14,TRBJ2-7,NA,TRBD2,TRBV29-1,TGCAGCGTCGGGGCGGGAGGGGGGCCCTACGAGCAGTACTTC,CSVGAGGGPYEQYF
14,TRBJ2-5,NA,NA,TRBV11-2,TGTGCCAGCAGCTTTTGGGGAGGCCGAAGGGGGCAGTACTTC,CASSFWGGRRGQYF
15,TRBJ1-6,NA,NA,TRBV5-1,TGCGCCAGCAGCTTGGAGGGCAGACGAGATTCACCCCTCCACTTT,CASSLEGRRDSPLHF